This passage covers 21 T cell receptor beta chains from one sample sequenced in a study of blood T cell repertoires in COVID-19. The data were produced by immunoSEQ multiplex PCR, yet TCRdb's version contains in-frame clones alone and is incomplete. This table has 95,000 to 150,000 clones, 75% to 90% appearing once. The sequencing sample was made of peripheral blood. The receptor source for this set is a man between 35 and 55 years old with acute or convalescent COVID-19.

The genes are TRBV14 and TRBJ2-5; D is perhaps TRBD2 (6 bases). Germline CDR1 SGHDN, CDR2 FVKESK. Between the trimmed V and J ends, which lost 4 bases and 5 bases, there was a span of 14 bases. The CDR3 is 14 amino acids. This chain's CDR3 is CASSPRWGRETQYF. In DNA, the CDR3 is TGTGCCAGCAGCCCCCGCTGGGGGAGGGAGACCCAGTACTTC. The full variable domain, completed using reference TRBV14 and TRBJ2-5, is EAGVTQFPSHSVIEKGQTVTLRCDPISGHDNLYWYRRVMGKEIKFLLHFVKESKQDESGMPNNRFLAERTGGTYSTLKVQPAELEDSGVYFCASSPRWGRETQYFGPGTRLLVL.

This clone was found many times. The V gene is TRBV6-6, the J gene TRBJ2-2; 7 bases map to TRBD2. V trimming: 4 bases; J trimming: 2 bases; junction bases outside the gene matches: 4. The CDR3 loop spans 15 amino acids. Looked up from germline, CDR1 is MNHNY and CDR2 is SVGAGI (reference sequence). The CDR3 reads CASSLTGGNTGELFF. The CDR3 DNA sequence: TGTGCCAGCAGTTTGACGGGAGGTAACACCGGGGAGCTGTTTTTT.

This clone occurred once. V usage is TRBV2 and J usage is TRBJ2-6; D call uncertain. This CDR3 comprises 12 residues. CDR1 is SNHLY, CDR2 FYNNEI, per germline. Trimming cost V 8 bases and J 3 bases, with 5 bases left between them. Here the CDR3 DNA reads TGTGCCAGCGGCATTGGGGCCAACGTCCTGACTTTC. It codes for CASGIGANVLTF.

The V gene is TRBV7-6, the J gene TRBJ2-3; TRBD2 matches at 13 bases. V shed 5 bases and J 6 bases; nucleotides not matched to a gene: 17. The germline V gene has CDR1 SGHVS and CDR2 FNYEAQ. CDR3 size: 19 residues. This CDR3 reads CASSLYPLAGGPRLDTQYF. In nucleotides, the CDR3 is TGTGCCAGCAGCCTATACCCACTAGCGGGAGGGCCCCGACTGGATACGCAGTATTTT.

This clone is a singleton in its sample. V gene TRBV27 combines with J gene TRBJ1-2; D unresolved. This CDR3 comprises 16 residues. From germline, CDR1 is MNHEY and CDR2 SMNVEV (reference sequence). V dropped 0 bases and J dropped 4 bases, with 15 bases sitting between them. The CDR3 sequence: CASSLSPLSSSYGYTF. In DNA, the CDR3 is TGTGCCAGCAGTTTATCCCCTCTATCCTCTAGCTATGGCTACACCTTC.

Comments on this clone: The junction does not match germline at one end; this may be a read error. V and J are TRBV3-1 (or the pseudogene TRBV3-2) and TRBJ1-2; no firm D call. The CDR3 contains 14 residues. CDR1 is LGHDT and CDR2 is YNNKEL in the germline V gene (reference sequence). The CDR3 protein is CASTQGTGRSGYTF. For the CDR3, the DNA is TGTGCCAGCACCCAAGGAACGGGGAGGAGTGGCTACACCTTC.

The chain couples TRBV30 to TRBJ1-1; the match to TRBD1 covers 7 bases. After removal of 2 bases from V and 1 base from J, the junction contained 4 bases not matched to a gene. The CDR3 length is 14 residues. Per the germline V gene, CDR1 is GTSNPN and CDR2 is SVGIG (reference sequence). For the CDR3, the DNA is TGTGCCTGGAGTCGGGACAGTAAGAACACTGAAGCTTTCTTT. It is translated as CAWSRDSKNTEAFF. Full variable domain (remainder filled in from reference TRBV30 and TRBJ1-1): SQTIHQWPATLVQPVGSPLSLECTVEGTSNPNLYWYRQAAGRGLQLLFYSVGIGQISSEVPQNLSASRPQDRQFILSSKKLLLSDSGFYLCAWSRDSKNTEAFFGQGTRLTVV.

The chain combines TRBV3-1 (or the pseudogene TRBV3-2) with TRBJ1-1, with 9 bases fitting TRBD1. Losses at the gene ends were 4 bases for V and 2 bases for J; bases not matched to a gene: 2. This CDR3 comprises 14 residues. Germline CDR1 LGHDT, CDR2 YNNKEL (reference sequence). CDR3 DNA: TGTGCCAGCAGCCCTACAGGGGGCAACACTGAAGCTTTCTTT. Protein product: CASSPTGGNTEAFF.

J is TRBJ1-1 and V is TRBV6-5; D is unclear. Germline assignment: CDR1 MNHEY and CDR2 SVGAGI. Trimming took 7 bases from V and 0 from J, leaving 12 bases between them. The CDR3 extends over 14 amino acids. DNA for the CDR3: TGTGCCAGCACCCCACAGAACATGAACACTGAAGCTTTCTTT. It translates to CASTPQNMNTEAFF.

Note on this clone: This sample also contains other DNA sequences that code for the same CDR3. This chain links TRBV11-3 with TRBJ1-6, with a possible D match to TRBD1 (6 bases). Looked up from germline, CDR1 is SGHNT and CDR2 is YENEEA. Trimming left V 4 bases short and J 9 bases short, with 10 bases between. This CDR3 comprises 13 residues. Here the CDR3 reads CASSSTGSSPLHF. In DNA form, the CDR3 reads TGTGCCAGCAGCTCGACAGGATCTTCACCCCTCCACTTT.

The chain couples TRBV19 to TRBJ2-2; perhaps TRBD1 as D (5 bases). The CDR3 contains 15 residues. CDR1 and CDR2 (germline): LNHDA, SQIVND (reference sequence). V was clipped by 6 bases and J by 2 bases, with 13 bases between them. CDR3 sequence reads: CASRFTGYNTGELFF. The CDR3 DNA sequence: TGTGCCAGTAGGTTCACAGGCTACAACACCGGGGAGCTGTTTTTT. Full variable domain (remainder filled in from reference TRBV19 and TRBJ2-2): DGGITQSPKYLFRKEGQNVTLSCEQNLNHDAMYWYRQDPGQGLRLIYYSQIVNDFQKGDIAEGYSVSREKKESFPLTVTSAQKNPTAFYLCASRFTGYNTGELFFGEGSRLTVL.

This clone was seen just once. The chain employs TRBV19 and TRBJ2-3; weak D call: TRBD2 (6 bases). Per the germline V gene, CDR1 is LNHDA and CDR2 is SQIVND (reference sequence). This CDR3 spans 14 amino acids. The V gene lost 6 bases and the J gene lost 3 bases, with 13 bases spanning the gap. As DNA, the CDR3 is TGTGCCAGTAGCCGGAGACTAGGTACAGATACGCAGTATTTT. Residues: CASSRRLGTDTQYF.

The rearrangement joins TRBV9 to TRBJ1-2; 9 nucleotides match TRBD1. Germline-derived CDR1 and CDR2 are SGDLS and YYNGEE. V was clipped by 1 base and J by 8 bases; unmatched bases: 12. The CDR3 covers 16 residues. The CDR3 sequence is CASSVNQRGTGKGYTF. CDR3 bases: TGTGCCAGCAGCGTAAACCAGAGGGGGACAGGGAAAGGCTACACCTTC.

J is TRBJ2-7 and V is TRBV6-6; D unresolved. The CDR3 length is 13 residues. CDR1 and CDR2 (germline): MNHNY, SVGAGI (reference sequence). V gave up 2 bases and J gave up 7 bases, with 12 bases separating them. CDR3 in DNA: TGTGCCAGCAGTTACCACTACCCTGGGGAGCAGTACTTC. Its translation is CASSYHYPGEQYF.

Here the CDR3 reads CATSSSGGSYDEQFF. The CDR3, as DNA: TGTGCCACCAGCAGTAGCGGGGGTAGTTACGATGAGCAGTTCTTC. The chain employs TRBV15 and TRBJ2-1; 9 bases fit TRBD2. This CDR3 comprises 15 residues. Germline-derived CDR1 and CDR2 are LNHNV and YYDKDF (reference sequence). The V segment lost 3 bases and the J segment 8 bases; nucleotides outside the gene matches: 8.

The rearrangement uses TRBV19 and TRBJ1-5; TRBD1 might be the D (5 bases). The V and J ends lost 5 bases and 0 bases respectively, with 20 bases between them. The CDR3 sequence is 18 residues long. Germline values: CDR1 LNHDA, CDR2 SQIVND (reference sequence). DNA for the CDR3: TGTGCCAGTAGTCTTTCGGGACCCCGGAGGGCTAGCAATCAGCCCCAGCATTTT. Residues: CASSLSGPRRASNQPQHF.

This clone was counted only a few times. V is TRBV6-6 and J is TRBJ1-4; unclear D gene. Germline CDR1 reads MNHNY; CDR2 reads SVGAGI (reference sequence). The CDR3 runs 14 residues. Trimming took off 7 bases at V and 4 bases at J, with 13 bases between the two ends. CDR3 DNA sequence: TGTGCCAGCAAACCCGGGATCTTTAATGAAAAACTGTTTTTT. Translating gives CASKPGIFNEKLFF.

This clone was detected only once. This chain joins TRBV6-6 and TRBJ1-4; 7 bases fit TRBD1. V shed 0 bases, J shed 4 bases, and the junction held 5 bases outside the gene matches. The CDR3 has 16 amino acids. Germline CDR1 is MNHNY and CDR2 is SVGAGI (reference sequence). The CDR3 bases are TGTGCCAGCAGTTACTCTCCAGGGGGGTATAATGAAAAACTGTTTTTT. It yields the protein CASSYSPGGYNEKLFF.

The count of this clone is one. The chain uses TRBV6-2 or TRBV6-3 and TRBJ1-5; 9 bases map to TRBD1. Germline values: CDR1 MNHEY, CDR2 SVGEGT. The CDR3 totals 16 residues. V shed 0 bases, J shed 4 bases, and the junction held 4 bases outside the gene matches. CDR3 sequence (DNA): TGTGCCAGCAGTTACTCGCCCGGGACAGGGAATCAGCCCCAGCATTTT. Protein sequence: CASSYSPGTGNQPQHF.

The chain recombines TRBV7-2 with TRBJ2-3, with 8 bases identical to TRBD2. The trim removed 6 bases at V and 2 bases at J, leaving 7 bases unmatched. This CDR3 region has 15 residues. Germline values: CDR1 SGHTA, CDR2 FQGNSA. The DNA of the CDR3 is TGTGCCAGCAGTAGAATAGCGGGGATCACAGATACGCAGTATTTT. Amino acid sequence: CASSRIAGITDTQYF.

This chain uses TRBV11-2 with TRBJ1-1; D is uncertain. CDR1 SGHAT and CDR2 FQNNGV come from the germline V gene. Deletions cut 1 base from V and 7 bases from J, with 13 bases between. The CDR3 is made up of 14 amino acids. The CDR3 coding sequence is TGTGCCAGCAGCTTAGCTGGTTTGGCGGTTGAAGCTTTCTTT. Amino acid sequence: CASSLAGLAVEAFF. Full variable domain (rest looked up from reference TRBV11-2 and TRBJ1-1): EAGVAQSPRYKIIEKRQSVAFWCNPISGHATLYWYQQILGQGPKLLIQFQNNGVVDDSQLPKDRFSAERLKGVDSTLKIQPAKLEDSAVYLCASSLAGLAVEAFFGQGTRLTVV.